These 7 T cell receptor beta chains share one sample of origin, sequenced in a study of blood T cell repertoires in COVID-19. Sequencing was performed with immunoSEQ multiplex PCR; in TCRdb, only in-frame clones are kept and a portion is missing. The sample includes about 120,000 clones, roughly four fifths seen only once; the top ten take roughly a sixth. The sequencing input was peripheral blood. Source of these receptors: a man younger than 40 with COVID-19, enrolled during active disease.

The rearrangement joins TRBV5-1 to TRBJ1-1, with D unclear. Per germline, CDR1 SGHRS and CDR2 YFSETQ. The CDR3 runs 17 residues. Trimming shortened V by 0 bases and J by 1 base, and 16 bases separated the two germline ends. CDR3 protein: CASSLDLSGPQNTEAFF. In DNA form, the CDR3 reads TGCGCCAGCAGCTTGGATCTTAGTGGGCCCCAGAACACTGAAGCTTTCTTT.

This clone came up a few times. The gene calls are TRBV19 and TRBJ2-1; perhaps TRBD1 as D (8 bases). With 1 base removed from V and 8 bases from J, the gap between germline ends came to 15 bases. The germline gives CDR1 LNHDA, CDR2 SQIVND (reference sequence). CDR3 length: 15 amino acids. The CDR3 loop is CASSIAPTGGDEQFF. The CDR3 DNA follows: TGTGCCAGTAGTATAGCCCCTACAGGGGGGGATGAGCAGTTCTTC. The whole variable domain, filled in from reference TRBV19 and TRBJ2-1, reads DGGITQSPKYLFRKEGQNVTLSCEQNLNHDAMYWYRQDPGQGLRLIYYSQIVNDFQKGDIAEGYSVSREKKESFPLTVTSAQKNPTAFYLCASSIAPTGGDEQFFGPGTRLTVL.

The V gene is TRBV27, the J gene TRBJ2-5, with D maybe TRBD1 (6 bases). This CDR3 spans 15 amino acids. In germline, CDR1 is MNHEY, CDR2 SMNVEV (reference sequence). V dropped 6 bases and J dropped 4 bases, with 18 bases sitting between them. CDR3 in DNA: TGTGCCAGCAGCCAAACCTCAGGGGCCCCAGAGACCCAGTACTTC. Translation: CASSQTSGAPETQYF.

The genes are TRBV24-1 and TRBJ1-1; TRBD1 matches 7 bases. The germline CDR1 and CDR2 sequences are KGHDR and SFDVKD. Trimming cost V 7 bases and J 7 bases; bases outside gene matches: 5. The CDR3 totals 12 residues. CDR3 in amino acids: CATSTPGGEAFF. CDR3 coding DNA: TGTGCCACCAGCACTCCAGGGGGTGAAGCTTTCTTT.

This rearrangement joins TRBV19 to TRBJ1-2; TRBD1 matches 7 bases. Unmatched junction bases numbered 20, after V lost 5 bases and J lost 8 bases. Germline lookup yields CDR1 LNHDA and CDR2 SQIVND (reference sequence). The CDR3 has 17 residues. CDR3 sequence: CASSDIQGSGPSRGYTF. CDR3 coding DNA: TGTGCCAGTAGTGATATACAGGGGAGTGGACCCAGCCGAGGCTACACCTTC. Combining the CDR3 with reference TRBV19 and TRBJ1-2 gives the whole variable domain DGGITQSPKYLFRKEGQNVTLSCEQNLNHDAMYWYRQDPGQGLRLIYYSQIVNDFQKGDIAEGYSVSREKKESFPLTVTSAQKNPTAFYLCASSDIQGSGPSRGYTFGSGTRLTVV.

The genes are TRBV27 and TRBJ2-1, with 9 bases matching TRBD1. V trimming: 7 bases; J trimming: 7 bases; junction bases outside the gene matches: 14. Germline V gene data show CDR1 as MNHEY and CDR2 as SMNVEV (reference sequence). The CDR3 runs to 16 residues. The chain's CDR3 is CASKRFRDRAPNEQFF. DNA of the CDR3: TGTGCCAGCAAAAGATTCCGGGACAGGGCCCCGAATGAGCAGTTCTTC.

The CDR3 DNA reads as TGTGCCAGCAGTTTACCCGGCGGAGGGGCCACTGAAGCTTTCTTT. Protein sequence: CASSLPGGGATEAFF. The chain carries TRBV28 and TRBJ1-1, with D possibly TRBD1 on 5 matching bases. This CDR3 has 15 residues. The ends were cut back, 2 bases at V and 4 bases at J, with 14 bases in the middle. Germline CDR1 MDHEN, CDR2 SYDVKM.